The present TCR beta chain was sequenced within a study of T cell responses to AZD1222 COVID-19 vaccine. General study results and limits: Among spike-specific TCRs, nearly half reportedly target unmutated variant regions. Donors, mostly white British, included more females; clonal diversity was possibly underestimated. Vaccine-associated CD4 TCRs ranged over spike, dominating at 160-218 and 743-854.

CDR3 length equals 14 residues. The germline CDR1 and CDR2 sequences are SGHNT and YENEEA. Trimming took off 6 bases at V and 3 bases at J, with 12 bases between the two ends. As concerns this clone: What it binds is not known.

Method: immunoSEQ multiplex PCR; TCRdb's copy keeps in-frame clones and lacks some. The sample has fewer than 110,000 clones; approximately 88% are singletons. This receptor was obtained from an adult in good health. The chain recombines TRBV11-3 with TRBJ1-3; no reliable D call. The sequencing used peripheral blood, collected on day 0 of AZD1222 vaccination. The CDR3 DNA follows: TGTGCCAGCAGTCCGGGGAGGTTTGGAAACACCATATATTTT. It specifies CASSPGRFGNTIYF. The full variable domain, completed using reference TRBV11-3 and TRBJ1-3, is EAGVVQSPRYKIIEKKQPVAFWCNPISGHNTLYWYLQNLGQGPELLIRYENEEAVDDSQLPKDRFSAERLKGVDSTLKIQPAELGDSAVYLCASSPGRFGNTIYFGEGSWLTVV.